This T cell receptor (beta chain) was obtained from a study of CD8 T cells in ankylosing spondylitis. Notes on the study in general: Some of these motif variants have turned up before, in reports on reactive arthritis synovial fluid and blood. A motif of 7 to 9 highly homologous TCR beta variants was seen as apparently characteristic of ankylosing spondylitis blood.

Making the TCR beta libraries involved quantitative 5'-RACE with molecular barcodes. From the 5' RACE reads, TCRdb called clonotypes with MiXCR, one entry per CDR3 protein. The sample lists 700,000 to 850,000 distinct CDR3 sequences, approximately 12% seen once, with 0.51% in the top ten. The V gene's germline CDR1 is DFQATT and CDR2 SNEGSKA (reference sequence). Trimming left V 0 bases short and J 6 bases short, with 8 bases between. The CDR3 runs to 13 residues. This clonotype was seen a handful of times. Its target is not known. The origin of this receptor is a male donor with ankylosing spondylitis. The chain couples TRBV20-1 to TRBJ2-2; possible D gene TRBD2, 5 bases. Material for sequencing was blood, either unsorted or a sorted T cell fraction (not recorded which). The CDR3 sequence: CSARDVGAGELFF. The CDR3 DNA sequence: TGCAGTGCTAGAGATGTCGGGGCCGGGGAGCTGTTTTTT.